Sequencing of this TCR beta chain was carried out in a study of blood T cell repertoires in COVID-19. Study-wide background: Acute and convalescent COVID-19 specimens originated in the United States, Italy and Spain. T cells, B-cell-depleted T cells, or PBMCs supplied cDNA or gDNA.

Original data processing: The authors estimated nucleated cell counts from reference gene primer amplification. The repertoire was sequenced with immunoSEQ multiplex PCR; TCRdb's copy has only in-frame clones and lacks some. V, J and clone size are taken as reported in that table, and D and trimming were inferred from the DNA itself. The table shows about 250,000 clones, with approximately 90% occurring only once. The germline V gene has CDR1 MDHEN and CDR2 SYDVKM. Trimming removed 6 bases from V and 4 bases from J, with 11 bases in between. The CDR3 runs 13 residues. Material: peripheral blood. The chain joins TRBV28 to TRBJ2-3, with a possible D match to TRBD1 (6 bases). The receptor comes from a man aged 30-40 years with acute or convalescent COVID-19. Here the CDR3 DNA reads TGTGCCAGCAGGGACAGTTCGGCAGATACGCAGTATTTT. The encoded protein is CASRDSSADTQYF. Supplemented by reference TRBV28 and TRBJ2-3, the full variable domain reads DVKVTQSSRYLVKRTGEKVFLECVQDMDHENMFWYRQDPGLGLRLIYFSYDVKMKEKGDIPEGYSVSREKKERFSLILESASTNQTSMYLCASRDSSADTQYFGPGTRLTVL.